The following is a TCR beta chain sequence with its context. Antigen unknown. The entry originates in a study of cytomegalovirus exposure and HLA in healthy donors. Notes on the study in general: Within the data, a cluster of highly shared sequence variants was likely a sequencing artifact. A previous analysis found most TCR beta V segments productive roughly 90% or roughly 30% of the time. Available immune exposure information was restricted to CMV serostatus only.

CDR3 length: 15 residues. Trimming removed 0 bases at V and 0 bases at J, with 7 bases between. Germline V CDR1 and CDR2: SGHRS, YFSETQ. The PCR used 60 Vbeta and 13 Jbeta primers. Only in-frame clones appear in the TCRdb table, and some are missing; sequencing was by immunoSEQ multiplex PCR. The sample yields some 150,000 clones, approximately 79% seen once. The chain links TRBV5-1 to TRBJ2-1; the D gene is possibly TRBD2 (6 bases). Sequencing used PBMCs. The TCR comes from a man in his forties in good health and CMV-seronegative. Here the CDR3 DNA reads TGCGCCAGCAGCTTGGTCGGGAGCTCCTACAATGAGCAGTTCTTC. It specifies CASSLVGSSYNEQFF.